This TCR beta chain stems from a study of blood T cell repertoires in COVID-19. On the study more broadly: Acute and convalescent COVID-19 specimens originated in the United States, Italy and Spain. Nucleic acid was either cDNA or gDNA, and it came from T cells, B-cell-depleted T cells, or PBMCs.

In the original workflow: By means of reference gene primer amplification, nucleated cell counts were estimated. Data came from immunoSEQ multiplex PCR; TCRdb stores just in-frame clones and leaves some out. Clone size and the V and J calls come from that table; the DNA yielded D and trimming. The table includes 300,000 to 400,000 clones, 90% detected once. CDR1 and CDR2 from the germline V gene are SGHDT and YYEEEE. The CDR3 consists of 12 residues. Between the trimmed V and J ends, which lost 2 bases and 0 bases, there was a span of 2 bases. Worth noting for this clone: The sample carries other DNA sequences with the same CDR3.

The sequence was obtained from a woman in her twenties or thirties who had been exposed to COVID-19. The sequenced sample was PBMCs or T cells enriched from blood (not recorded which). This sequence joins TRBV5-6 and TRBJ1-1; no firm D call. In DNA form, the CDR3 reads TGTGCCAGCAGCTTCATGAACACTGAAGCTTTCTTT. This translates into CASSFMNTEAFF.